This TCR beta chain comes out of a study of T-cell memory formation after mild COVID-19. 5'RACE with constant-segment primers built TCRalpha and TCRbeta cDNA libraries with UMIs. In TCRdb, the 5' RACE reads were re-called with MiXCR into one record per CDR3 protein. The sample holds 340,000 or so distinct CDR3 sequences, under 15% seen once. The CDR3 covers 11 residues. Per germline, CDR1 MNHNY and CDR2 SVGAGI (reference sequence). The V end lost 2 bases, the J end lost 5 bases, and 4 bases lay between the germline ends. This clonotype was recorded a few times. Its antigen is currently unknown. Study findings and constraints: There was a balanced CD4/CD8 profile in clones contracting day 15 to 85, and later expanders leaned CD4+.

The chain employs TRBV6-6 and TRBJ2-7; no firm D call. Material for sequencing was PBMCs or a T cell subset sorted from them (not recorded which). This clonotype was obtained from a young man who had mild COVID-19 (a few samples of this study predate the infection). Cell type and time point are not known. For the CDR3, the DNA is TGTGCCAGCAGTTACGTGGACGAGCAGTACTTC. Protein product: CASSYVDEQYF.